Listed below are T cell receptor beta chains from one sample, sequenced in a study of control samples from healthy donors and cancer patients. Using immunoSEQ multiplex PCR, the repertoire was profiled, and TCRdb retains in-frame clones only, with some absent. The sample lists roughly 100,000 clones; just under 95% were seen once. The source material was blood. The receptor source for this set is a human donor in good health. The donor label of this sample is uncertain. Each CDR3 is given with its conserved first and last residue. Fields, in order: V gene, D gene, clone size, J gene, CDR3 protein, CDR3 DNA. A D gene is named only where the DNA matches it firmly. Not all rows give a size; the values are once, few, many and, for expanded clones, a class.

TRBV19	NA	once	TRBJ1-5	CASSKTVNSNQPQHF	TGTGCCAGTAGTAAGACAGTAAATAGCAATCAGCCCCAGCATTTT
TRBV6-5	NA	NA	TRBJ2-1	CASSTPGHSYNEQFF	TGTGCCAGCAGTACTCCGGGACACTCCTACAATGAGCAGTTCTTC
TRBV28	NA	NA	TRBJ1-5	CASSLVSQPQHF	TGTGCCAGCAGTTTAGTGTCTCAGCCCCAGCATTTT
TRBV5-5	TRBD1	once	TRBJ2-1	CASSVGQGSYNEQFF	TGTGCCAGCAGCGTGGGACAGGGCTCCTACAATGAGCAGTTCTTC
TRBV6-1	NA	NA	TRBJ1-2	CASSEPQGIDGYTF	TGTGCCAGCAGTGAACCACAGGGTATTGATGGCTACACCTTC
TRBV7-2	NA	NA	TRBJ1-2	CASSVGGRGQSSYGYTF	TGTGCCAGCAGCGTAGGGGGACGCGGACAGAGTTCCTATGGCTACACCTTC
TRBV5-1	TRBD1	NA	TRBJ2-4	CASSLGFGQGREGGNIQYF	TGCGCCAGCAGCTTGGGGTTCGGACAGGGGAGAGAGGGCGGAAACATTCAGTACTTC
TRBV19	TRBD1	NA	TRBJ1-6	CASRLGQVNSPLHF	TGTGCCAGTAGGCTGGGACAGGTTAATTCACCCCTCCACTTT
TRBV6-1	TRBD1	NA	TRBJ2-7	CASSEGPGGYEQYF	TGTGCCAGCAGTGAAGGCCCAGGGGGCTACGAGCAGTACTTC
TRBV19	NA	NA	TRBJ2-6	CASSNRYTRSGANVLTF	TGTGCCAGTAGCAACAGGTATACACGCTCTGGGGCCAACGTCCTGACTTTC
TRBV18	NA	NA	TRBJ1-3	CASSHRDSGNTIYF	TGTGCCAGCTCCCACAGGGATTCTGGAAACACCATATATTTT
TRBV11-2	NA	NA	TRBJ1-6	CASSLLGLRVPYNSPLHF	TGTGCCAGCAGCTTGTTGGGACTCCGGGTACCCTATAATTCACCCCTCCACTTT